These 14 T cell receptor beta chains were sequenced from one sample in a study of cytomegalovirus exposure and HLA in healthy donors. PCR involved 60 Vbeta and 13 Jbeta primers. Some clones are missing from TCRdb's copy, which holds only in-frame ones; the method was immunoSEQ multiplex PCR. This table holds about 190,000 clones, under 85% found once. The specimen sequenced was PBMCs. The receptors were sampled from a woman aged 18 to 35 in good health and CMV-seronegative.

The CDR3 DNA follows: TGTGCCAGCTCACCGGTTGGTAGGACACCGAACACTGAAGCTTTCTTT. Translation gives CASSPVGRTPNTEAFF. The chain uses TRBV18 and TRBJ1-1; D might be TRBD1 (5 bases). This CDR3 region has 16 residues. Between the trimmed V and J ends, which lost 3 bases and 1 base, there was a span of 15 bases. The germline gives CDR1 KGHSH, CDR2 LQKENI.

The CDR3 sequence: CAWSEGGSSYEQYF. The CDR3 DNA reads as TGTGCCTGGAGTGAGGGCGGGAGCTCCTACGAGCAGTACTTC. The rearrangement uses TRBV30 and TRBJ2-5; 7 bases are a match to TRBD2. Judging by the DNA end, TRBJ2-7 fits better; the J call may be wrong. This CDR3 is 14 amino acids long. Germline CDR1 GTSNPN, CDR2 SVGIG (reference sequence).

This sequence joins TRBV6-5 and TRBJ2-5; 7 bases map to TRBD1. Looked up from germline, CDR1 is MNHEY and CDR2 is SVGAGI. J was trimmed by 6 bases and V by 5 bases; bases with no gene match: 6. The CDR3 length is 13 residues. CDR3 amino acids: CASSNRQGQTQYF. CDR3 DNA: TGTGCCAGCAGTAATCGACAGGGACAGACCCAGTACTTC.

The chain recombines TRBV18 with TRBJ1-1; unclear D gene. Trimming took 2 bases from V and 1 from J, leaving 8 bases between them. The length of the CDR3 is 14 residues. Looked up from germline, CDR1 is KGHSH and CDR2 is LQKENI. DNA for the CDR3: TGTGCCAGCTCACCATTAAACAGGAACACTGAAGCTTTCTTT. Translated, it gives CASSPLNRNTEAFF.

The V call is TRBV7-2, the J call TRBJ2-4; possible D gene TRBD2, 6 bases. Germline V CDR1 and CDR2: SGHTA, FQGNSA. V dropped 5 bases and J dropped 0 bases, with 14 bases sitting between them. The CDR3 runs to 16 residues. The CDR3 is CASSPGGGLAKNIQYF. DNA for the CDR3: TGTGCCAGCAGCCCCGGGGGAGGCCTAGCCAAAAACATTCAGTACTTC.

This clone has only one observation. The rearrangement joins TRBV10-3 to TRBJ1-6; D is ambiguous. Trimming shortened V by 3 bases and J by 7 bases, and 10 bases separated the two germline ends. The CDR3 sequence is 14 residues long. Germline lookup yields CDR1 ENHRY and CDR2 SYGVKD. DNA of the CDR3: TGTGCCATCAGTGACTTAACAGCCAATTCACCCCTCCACTTT. This gives the protein CAISDLTANSPLHF.

The chain recombines TRBV27 with TRBJ1-4; no clear D gene. The V end was cut by 3 bases, the J end by 7 bases, with 12 bases between. CDR1 and CDR2 (germline): MNHEY, SMNVEV (reference sequence). The CDR3 runs to 14 residues. CDR3: CASSFTGNGEKLFF. The DNA for the CDR3 is TGTGCCAGCAGTTTTACCGGGAATGGTGAAAAACTGTTTTTT.

This clone came up once. The rearrangement links TRBV5-1 to TRBJ2-7; TRBD2 agrees at 8 bases. The CDR3 sequence is 16 residues long. Per germline, CDR1 SGHRS and CDR2 YFSETQ. Losses at the gene ends were 3 bases for V and 3 bases for J; bases not matched to a gene: 11. The CDR3: CASSSRSGGAYYEQYF. The CDR3 nucleotides are TGCGCCAGCAGCTCTAGAAGCGGGGGAGCTTACTACGAGCAGTACTTC.

The genes are TRBV11-2 and TRBJ2-2, with D possibly being TRBD1 (6 bases). Per germline, CDR1 SGHAT and CDR2 FQNNGV. The CDR3 runs to 15 residues. The V gene lost 3 bases and the J gene lost 3 bases, with 11 bases spanning the gap. The CDR3 region has the DNA TGTGCCAGCAGCTTGGGGGCCGCCTACACCGGGGAGCTGTTTTTT. Translated, it gives CASSLGAAYTGELFF.

This clone was seen a handful of times. The rearrangement links TRBV10-3 to TRBJ2-1, with D tentatively TRBD1 (6 bases). There are 15 residues in the CDR3. Germline CDR1 ENHRY, CDR2 SYGVKD. The germline V and J ends were trimmed by 3 bases and 8 bases, with 17 bases remaining between them. This CDR3 is CAISDRDKLQDEQFF. CDR3 DNA sequence: TGTGCCATCAGTGACAGGGACAAGCTCCAGGATGAGCAGTTCTTC.

As concerns this clone: The junction does not match germline at one end; this may be a read error. The chain is built from TRBV6-5 and TRBJ1-1; D is uncertain. Germline CDR1 is MNHEY and CDR2 is SVGAGI. The CDR3 length is 14 residues. The CDR3 region is CASSYSAGNAEAFF. CDR3 sequence (DNA): TGTGCCAGCAGTTACTCGGCGGGGAACGCTGAAGCTTTCTTT.

The J gene is TRBJ2-1, the V gene TRBV6-5; tentatively, D is TRBD2 (6 bases). Trimming shortened V by 0 bases and J by 6 bases, and 12 bases separated the two germline ends. The V gene's germline CDR1 is MNHEY and CDR2 SVGAGI. CDR3 size: 15 residues. This CDR3 reads CASSYSRTTLNEQFF. The CDR3 DNA reads TGTGCCAGCAGTTACTCGAGGACTACACTCAATGAGCAGTTCTTC.

CDR3 in DNA: TGTGCCAGCAGCCGGCGACTAGCGGGCGGCACAGATACGCAGTATTTT. Amino acid sequence: CASSRRLAGGTDTQYF. The rearrangement joins TRBV4-2 to TRBJ2-3; 10 bases line up with TRBD2. Germline CDR1 reads LGHNA; CDR2 reads YNFKEQ. The CDR3 runs to 16 residues. V dropped 4 bases and J dropped 1; count of bases not matched to a gene: 5.

The chain links TRBV18 to TRBJ2-3; D possibly corresponds to TRBD1 (6 bases). The CDR3 covers 16 residues. The germline V gene encodes CDR1 KGHSH and CDR2 LQKENI. V was clipped by 4 bases and J by 0 bases, with 14 bases between them. This chain's CDR3 is CASSRDGTQSTDTQYF. Written as DNA, the CDR3 is TGTGCCAGCTCACGAGACGGGACACAGAGCACAGATACGCAGTATTTT.